The 5 T cell receptor beta chains below come from one sample, sequenced in a study of T cell changes during pregnancy in multiple sclerosis. Using immunoSEQ multiplex PCR, the repertoire was profiled, and TCRdb retains in-frame clones only, with some absent. The sample includes some 51,000 clones, 90% to 95% seen only once; the top ten take around 0.6%. Sequencing was performed on CD4+ T cells from peripheral blood mononuclear cells, taken in the second trimester of pregnancy. These receptors were obtained from a female donor with multiple sclerosis, enrolled in a pregnancy study.

The chain couples TRBV10-3 to TRBJ2-7; the match to TRBD1 covers 7 bases. From germline, CDR1 is ENHRY and CDR2 SYGVKD. The CDR3 is made up of 14 amino acids. With V trimmed by 5 bases and J by 2 bases, 6 bases remained unmatched. CDR3 coding DNA: TGTGCCATCAGTCTGGCGACAGGGCCCTACGAGCAGTACTTC. This translates into CAISLATGPYEQYF.

Comments on this clone: The sample holds other DNA sequences that translate to the same CDR3. This chain's CDR3 is CSVGQNYGYTF. CDR3 DNA: TGCAGCGTGGGACAGAACTATGGCTACACCTTC. The chain links TRBV29-1 to TRBJ1-2, with 7 bases that match TRBD1. With V trimmed by 6 bases and J by 2 bases, 0 bases remained unmatched. Germline lookup yields CDR1 SQVTM and CDR2 ANQGSEA. This CDR3 spans 11 amino acids.

The rearrangement uses TRBV7-9 and TRBJ2-5, with 13 bases identical to TRBD2. Germline loops: CDR1 SEHNR, CDR2 FQNEAQ (reference sequence). The CDR3 extends over 16 amino acids. V was pared by 5 bases and J by 2 bases, with 5 bases of the junction left unmatched. The chain's CDR3 is CASSPRLAGGQETQYF. In DNA, the CDR3 is TGTGCCAGCAGCCCTAGACTAGCGGGGGGACAAGAGACCCAGTACTTC.

This chain connects TRBV5-6 to TRBJ1-2, with a possible D match to TRBD1 (6 bases). Between the trimmed V and J ends, which lost 8 bases and 7 bases, there was a span of 12 bases. This CDR3 is built from 11 residues. The germline V gene has CDR1 SGHDT and CDR2 YYEEEE. The CDR3 here is CASRGGSGYTF. Here the CDR3 DNA reads TGTGCCAGTCGAGGGGGAAGTGGCTACACCTTC.

V usage is TRBV7-2 and J usage is TRBJ2-2; TRBD1 aligns across 12 bases. The V gene end was trimmed by 8 bases and the J gene end by 6 bases; junction bases not matched to a gene: 10. There are 16 residues in the CDR3. The germline V gene encodes CDR1 SGHTA and CDR2 FQGNSA. The CDR3 reads CASGQVGTGGSGELFF. The CDR3, as DNA: TGTGCCAGCGGGCAAGTCGGGACAGGGGGCTCCGGGGAGCTGTTTTTT.